This T cell receptor (beta chain) stems from a study of PD-1 blockade in classical Hodgkin lymphoma. Overall study context: Patients were dosed intravenously with nivolumab at 3 mg/kg every 2 weeks.

The CDR3 length is 14 residues. The V gene end was trimmed by 6 bases and the J gene end by 3 bases; junction bases not matched to a gene: 6. The germline V gene encodes CDR1 MNHEY and CDR2 SMNVEV (reference sequence). The protocol was immunoSEQ multiplex PCR, while the TCRdb copy is restricted to in-frame clones and leaves out a portion. The profile shows 90,000 to 100,000 clones, nearly 90% of them singletons. This clone was seen once. Every patient was affected by relapse after autologous stem cell transplantation, while exposure to brentuximab vedotin was not uniform. The chain joins TRBV27 to TRBJ2-7; TRBD1 matches at 9 bases. The sequenced sample was peripheral blood mononuclear cells (PBMCs), obtained before the second cycle of nivolumab. The clonotype originates from a human donor with classical Hodgkin lymphoma. CDR3 DNA sequence: TGTGCCAGCAGACCAACAGGGGGCAGCTACGAGCAGTACTTC. This sequence encodes CASRPTGGSYEQYF.